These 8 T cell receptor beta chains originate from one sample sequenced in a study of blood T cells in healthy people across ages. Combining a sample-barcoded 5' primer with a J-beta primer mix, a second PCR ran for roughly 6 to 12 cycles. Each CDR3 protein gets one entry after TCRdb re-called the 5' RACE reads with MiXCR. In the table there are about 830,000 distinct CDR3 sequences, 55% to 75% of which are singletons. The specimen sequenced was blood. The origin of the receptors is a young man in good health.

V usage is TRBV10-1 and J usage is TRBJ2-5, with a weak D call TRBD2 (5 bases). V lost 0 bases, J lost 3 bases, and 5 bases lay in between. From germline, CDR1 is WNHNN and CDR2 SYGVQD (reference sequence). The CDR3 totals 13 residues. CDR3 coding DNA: TGCGCCAGCAGTGAGTCGGGAGAAGAGACCCAGTACTTC. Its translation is CASSESGEETQYF.

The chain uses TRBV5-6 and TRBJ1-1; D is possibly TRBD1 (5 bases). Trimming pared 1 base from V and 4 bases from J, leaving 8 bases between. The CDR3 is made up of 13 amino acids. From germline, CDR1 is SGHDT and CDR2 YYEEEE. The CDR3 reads CASSLIGGTEAFF. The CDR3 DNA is TGTGCCAGCAGCTTGATTGGGGGCACTGAAGCTTTCTTT.

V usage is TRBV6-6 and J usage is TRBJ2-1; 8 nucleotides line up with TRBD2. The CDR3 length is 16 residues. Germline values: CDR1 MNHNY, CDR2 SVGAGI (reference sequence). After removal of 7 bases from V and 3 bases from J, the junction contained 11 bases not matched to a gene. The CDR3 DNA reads TGTGCCAGCACCCCAAGGGCGGGGGGAGGCTACAATGAGCAGTTCTTC. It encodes CASTPRAGGGYNEQFF.

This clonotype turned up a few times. The CDR3 region is CASSQLLGGGPGGYTF. For the CDR3, the DNA is TGCGCCAGCAGCCAACTCCTCGGCGGGGGGCCGGGTGGCTACACCTTC. The chain is built from TRBV4-3 and TRBJ1-2, with D perhaps matching TRBD1 (6 bases). Germline V CDR1 and CDR2: LGHNA, YSLEER. There are 16 residues in the CDR3. The V end was cut by 2 bases, the J end by 7 bases, with 20 bases between.

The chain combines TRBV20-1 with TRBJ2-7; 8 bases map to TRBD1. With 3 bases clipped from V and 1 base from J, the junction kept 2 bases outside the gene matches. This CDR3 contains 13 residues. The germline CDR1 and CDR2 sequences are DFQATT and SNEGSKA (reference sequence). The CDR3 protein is CSASGDRSYEQYF. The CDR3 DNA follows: TGCAGTGCTAGCGGGGACAGGTCCTACGAGCAGTACTTC.

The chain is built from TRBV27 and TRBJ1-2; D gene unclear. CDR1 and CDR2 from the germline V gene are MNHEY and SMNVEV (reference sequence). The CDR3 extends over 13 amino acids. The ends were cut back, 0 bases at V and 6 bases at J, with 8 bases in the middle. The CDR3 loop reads CASSLSPGDGYTF. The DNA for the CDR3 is TGTGCCAGCAGTTTATCTCCTGGGGATGGCTACACCTTC.

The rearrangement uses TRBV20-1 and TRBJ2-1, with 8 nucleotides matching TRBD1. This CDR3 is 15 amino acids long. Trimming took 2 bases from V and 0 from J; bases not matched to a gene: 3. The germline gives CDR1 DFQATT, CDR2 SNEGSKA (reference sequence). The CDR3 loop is CSARTGGPSYNEQFF. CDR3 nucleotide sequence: TGCAGTGCTAGAACAGGGGGACCCTCCTACAATGAGCAGTTCTTC.

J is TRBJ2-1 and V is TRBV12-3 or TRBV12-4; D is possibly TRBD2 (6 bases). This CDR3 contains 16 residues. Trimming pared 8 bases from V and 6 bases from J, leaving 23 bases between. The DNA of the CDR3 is TGTGCCAGCGGACGCGCGGGACTCAGCCCGACCAATGAGCAGTTCTTC. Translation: CASGRAGLSPTNEQFF.